This TCR beta chain was found in a study of T cell responses to AZD1222 COVID-19 vaccine. Study results and caveats: None of the repertoires were sampled until the peak T cell response had passed. White British people made up most donors, females outnumbered males, and clonal diversity was possibly underestimated.

With respect to this clone: The target antigen is unknown.

Sequenced by immunoSEQ multiplex PCR; TCRdb stores in-frame clones only, minus some. The sample lists almost 55,000 clones; about 86% were seen once. Between the trimmed V and J ends, which lost 1 base and 3 bases, there was a span of 9 bases. This CDR3 is built from 14 residues. Germline V gene lookup returns CDR1 SGHVS and CDR2 FNYEAQ. The sequenced sample was peripheral blood, obtained on day 0 of AZD1222 vaccination. The source is an adult in good health. The V call is TRBV7-6, the J call TRBJ1-1; D gene uncertain. CDR3 DNA: TGTGCCAGCAGCTTAGACAAGGGTTACACTGAAGCTTTCTTT. This translates into CASSLDKGYTEAFF.